A selection of T cell receptor beta chains follows, all from one sample in a study of T cells after yellow fever vaccination. MiXCR was run by TCRdb on the 5' RACE reads, yielding one entry per CDR3 protein. The sample shows a few hundred thousand distinct CDR3 sequences, about 4% of them seen only once. Sequences were derived from PBMCs, sampled 5 days after the yellow fever booster vaccination. Source of these receptors: a man younger than 35 who received the YFV17D yellow fever vaccine. The CDR3 runs from the conserved cysteine through the conserved F or W. The D gene is left open where the match is weak. Size tells how often a clone was seen (once, few, many) or the class of an expanded clone, and some rows leave it out.

CDR3 protein: CASSPVPRMEETQYF
CDR3 DNA: TGTGCCAGCAGCCCAGTACCAAGGATGGAGGAGACCCAGTACTTC
D gene: -
CDR3 length: 15
J gene: TRBJ2-5
clone size: few
V gene: TRBV11-2

CDR3 protein: CASSQDTFSYTEQFF
CDR3 DNA: TGTGCCAGCAGCCAAGATACGTTCTCCTACACTGAGCAGTTCTTC
D gene: -
CDR3 length: 15
J gene: TRBJ2-1
clone size: once
V gene: TRBV4-2

CDR3 protein: CASSLATSGDTDTQYF
CDR3 DNA: TGTGCCAGCAGCCTGGCGACTAGCGGGGACACAGATACGCAGTATTTT
D gene: TRBD2
CDR3 length: 16
J gene: TRBJ2-3
clone size: few
V gene: TRBV11-2

CDR3 protein: CASSQEKGLGEKLFF
CDR3 DNA: TGCGCCAGCAGCCAAGAAAAAGGGCTGGGGGAAAAACTGTTTTTT
D gene: -
CDR3 length: 15
J gene: TRBJ1-4
clone size: few
V gene: TRBV4-3

CDR3 protein: CASRFVNSGRRNYGYTF
CDR3 DNA: TGTGCCAGCAGGTTCGTGAACTCTGGGCGCCGTAACTATGGCTACACCTTC
D gene: -
CDR3 length: 17
J gene: TRBJ1-2
clone size: -
V gene: TRBV4-2

CDR3 protein: CAIGYTTDTQYF
CDR3 DNA: TGTGCCATCGGTTACACCACAGATACGCAGTATTTT
D gene: -
CDR3 length: 12
J gene: TRBJ2-3
clone size: few
V gene: TRBV10-3

CDR3 protein: CASSSPAGEDTGELFF
CDR3 DNA: TGTGCCAGCAGTTCCCCCGCGGGGGAGGACACCGGGGAGCTGTTTTTT
D gene: TRBD2
CDR3 length: 16
J gene: TRBJ2-2
clone size: -
V gene: TRBV12-3/TRBV12-4

CDR3 protein: CASSSPVKNAQYF
CDR3 DNA: TGTGCCAGCAGCTCCCCAGTAAAAAACGCGCAGTATTTT
D gene: -
CDR3 length: 13
J gene: TRBJ2-3
clone size: many
V gene: TRBV7-2

CDR3 protein: CRSARSSGNTIYF
CDR3 DNA: TGCAGAAGTGCACGGAGCTCTGGAAACACCATATATTTT
D gene: -
CDR3 length: 13
J gene: TRBJ1-3
clone size: few
V gene: TRBV20-1

CDR3 protein: CATRTGTGFTGELFF
CDR3 DNA: TGTGCCACCAGAACCGGGACAGGGTTCACCGGGGAGCTGTTTTTT
D gene: TRBD1
CDR3 length: 15
J gene: TRBJ2-2
clone size: few
V gene: TRBV12-3/TRBV12-4

CDR3 protein: CASINRQEAFF
CDR3 DNA: TGTGCCAGTATTAATAGACAGGAAGCTTTCTTT
D gene: -
CDR3 length: 11
J gene: TRBJ1-1
clone size: -
V gene: TRBV19

CDR3 protein: CSARGLTDNEQFF
CDR3 DNA: TGCAGTGCTAGAGGGCTGACAGACAATGAGCAGTTCTTC
D gene: -
CDR3 length: 13
J gene: TRBJ2-1
clone size: many
V gene: TRBV20-1

CDR3 protein: CASSLGDSPETQYF
CDR3 DNA: TGCGCCAGCAGCTTGGGGGACTCGCCGGAGACCCAGTACTTC
D gene: -
CDR3 length: 14
J gene: TRBJ2-5
clone size: -
V gene: TRBV5-1

CDR3 protein: CASSYHGQGTGYTF
CDR3 DNA: TGTGCCAGCAGTTACCACGGACAGGGAACGGGCTACACCTTC
D gene: TRBD1
CDR3 length: 14
J gene: TRBJ1-2
clone size: -
V gene: TRBV6-5

CDR3 protein: CASSSLAGGPYEQFF
CDR3 DNA: TGTGCCAGCAGCTCCTTAGCGGGGGGGCCCTATGAGCAGTTCTTC
D gene: TRBD2
CDR3 length: 15
J gene: TRBJ2-1
clone size: -
V gene: TRBV7-3

CDR3 protein: CASSKDTDEGTQYF
CDR3 DNA: TGTGCCAGCAGCAAAGATACCGACGAGGGGACGCAGTATTTT
D gene: -
CDR3 length: 14
J gene: TRBJ2-3
clone size: many
V gene: TRBV7-9

CDR3 protein: CASSKRGRRNTEAFF
CDR3 DNA: TGTGCCAGCAGCAAGAGGGGTAGACGGAACACTGAAGCTTTCTTT
D gene: -
CDR3 length: 15
J gene: TRBJ1-1
clone size: few
V gene: TRBV6-2/TRBV6-3

CDR3 protein: CASSRGQGPRAIYF
CDR3 DNA: TGCGCCAGCAGCCGAGGTCAGGGGCCCCGGGCCATATATTTT
D gene: -
CDR3 length: 14
J gene: TRBJ1-3
clone size: -
V gene: TRBV4-3

CDR3 protein: CASSTPDENSPLHF
CDR3 DNA: TGTGCCAGCAGTACACCGGACGAGAATTCACCCCTCCACTTT
D gene: -
CDR3 length: 14
J gene: TRBJ1-6
clone size: few
V gene: TRBV12-3/TRBV12-4

CDR3 protein: CASSVPGTHYGYTF
CDR3 DNA: TGTGCCAGCAGTGTCCCCGGGACCCACTATGGCTACACCTTC
D gene: -
CDR3 length: 14
J gene: TRBJ1-2
clone size: few
V gene: TRBV7-9

CDR3 protein: CASSRGTAAGETQYF
CDR3 DNA: TGCGCCAGCAGCCGCGGGACAGCTGCAGGGGAGACCCAGTACTTC
D gene: -
CDR3 length: 15
J gene: TRBJ2-5
clone size: -
V gene: TRBV5-1

CDR3 protein: CATSSVFSGANVLTF
CDR3 DNA: TGTGCCACCAGCTCGGTTTTCTCTGGGGCCAACGTCCTGACTTTC
D gene: -
CDR3 length: 15
J gene: TRBJ2-6
clone size: many
V gene: TRBV15

CDR3 protein: CASSFASGGDREQFF
CDR3 DNA: TGTGCCAGCAGCTTCGCTAGCGGGGGGGACAGGGAGCAGTTCTTC
D gene: TRBD2
CDR3 length: 15
J gene: TRBJ2-1
clone size: few
V gene: TRBV7-2

CDR3 protein: CASSLFGGLSETQYF
CDR3 DNA: TGTGCCAGCAGTTTATTCGGGGGGCTTTCAGAGACCCAGTACTTC
D gene: -
CDR3 length: 15
J gene: TRBJ2-5
clone size: -
V gene: TRBV12-3/TRBV12-4

CDR3 protein: CSVGGGRAGELFF
CDR3 DNA: TGCAGCGTTGGTGGGGGGAGGGCCGGGGAGCTGTTTTTT
D gene: TRBD2
CDR3 length: 13
J gene: TRBJ2-2
clone size: many
V gene: TRBV29-1

CDR3 protein: CASMGGTGVDQPQHF
CDR3 DNA: TGTGCCAGCATGGGTGGGACAGGGGTGGATCAGCCCCAGCATTTT
D gene: TRBD1
CDR3 length: 15
J gene: TRBJ1-5
clone size: few
V gene: TRBV6-1

CDR3 protein: CATSKSGTGVSAGQETQYF
CDR3 DNA: TGTGCCACCAGCAAATCCGGGACAGGGGTGTCCGCAGGACAAGAGACCCAGTACTTC
D gene: TRBD1
CDR3 length: 19
J gene: TRBJ2-5
clone size: -
V gene: TRBV15

CDR3 protein: CASRAGGEGKAFF
CDR3 DNA: TGTGCCAGCAGGGCAGGGGGCGAGGGAAAAGCTTTCTTT
D gene: TRBD1
CDR3 length: 13
J gene: TRBJ1-1
clone size: -
V gene: TRBV6-6

CDR3 protein: CASSLTGDYEQYF
CDR3 DNA: TGTGCCAGCAGTCTGACAGGGGACTACGAGCAGTACTTC
D gene: TRBD1
CDR3 length: 13
J gene: TRBJ2-7
clone size: many
V gene: TRBV12-3/TRBV12-4

CDR3 protein: CASSFRDRGTDTQYF
CDR3 DNA: TGTGCCAGCAGCTTCCGGGACAGGGGCACAGATACGCAGTATTTT
D gene: TRBD1
CDR3 length: 15
J gene: TRBJ2-3
clone size: few
V gene: TRBV7-3

CDR3 protein: CASSRGLPTDTQYF
CDR3 DNA: TGTGCCAGCAGTCGCGGCTTACCCACAGATACGCAGTATTTT
D gene: -
CDR3 length: 14
J gene: TRBJ2-3
clone size: -
V gene: TRBV12-3/TRBV12-4

CDR3 protein: CSVAGRYSGANVLTF
CDR3 DNA: TGCAGCGTTGCGGGACGTTACTCTGGGGCCAACGTCCTGACTTTC
D gene: -
CDR3 length: 15
J gene: TRBJ2-6
clone size: many
V gene: TRBV29-1

CDR3 protein: CASSFSRSNTGELFF
CDR3 DNA: TGTGCCAGCAGCTTTTCCAGGTCGAACACCGGGGAGCTGTTTTTT
D gene: -
CDR3 length: 15
J gene: TRBJ2-2
clone size: few
V gene: TRBV7-2

CDR3 protein: CASSPDYRGTDTQYF
CDR3 DNA: TGTGCCAGCAGCCCGGACTACAGGGGGACAGATACGCAGTATTTT
D gene: TRBD1
CDR3 length: 15
J gene: TRBJ2-3
clone size: -
V gene: TRBV7-8

CDR3 protein: CSASRGGTEKLFF
CDR3 DNA: TGCAGTGCTAGCCGGGGGGGTACCGAAAAACTGTTTTTT
D gene: -
CDR3 length: 13
J gene: TRBJ1-4
clone size: many
V gene: TRBV20-1

CDR3 protein: CASSDRDRASPLHF
CDR3 DNA: TGTGCCAGCAGCGACCGGGACAGGGCTTCACCCCTCCACTTT
D gene: TRBD1
CDR3 length: 14
J gene: TRBJ1-6
clone size: few
V gene: TRBV5-6

CDR3 protein: CASSLALVQETQYF
CDR3 DNA: TGTGCCAGCAGCTTGGCACTAGTACAAGAGACCCAGTACTTC
D gene: -
CDR3 length: 14
J gene: TRBJ2-5
clone size: few
V gene: TRBV5-6

CDR3 protein: CASSEYWRKAASGNTIYF
CDR3 DNA: TGTGCCAGCAGTGAATACTGGAGGAAGGCCGCCTCTGGAAACACCATATATTTT
D gene: -
CDR3 length: 18
J gene: TRBJ1-3
clone size: many
V gene: TRBV6-1

CDR3 protein: CASRTPGQGLTGELFF
CDR3 DNA: TGTGCCAGCAGGACGCCGGGACAGGGGTTGACCGGGGAGCTGTTTTTT
D gene: TRBD1
CDR3 length: 16
J gene: TRBJ2-2
clone size: -
V gene: TRBV6-5

CDR3 protein: CASRPSGGVETQYF
CDR3 DNA: TGCGCCAGCAGACCTTCCGGCGGGGTTGAGACCCAGTACTTC
D gene: -
CDR3 length: 14
J gene: TRBJ2-5
clone size: -
V gene: TRBV5-1

CDR3 protein: CASSPSGGALDTQYF
CDR3 DNA: TGTGCCAGCAGCCCTAGCGGGGGGGCCCTAGATACGCAGTATTTT
D gene: TRBD2
CDR3 length: 15
J gene: TRBJ2-3
clone size: few
V gene: TRBV6-6

CDR3 protein: CASSLATTQETQYF
CDR3 DNA: TGTGCCAGCAGCTTGGCGACTACTCAAGAGACCCAGTACTTC
D gene: -
CDR3 length: 14
J gene: TRBJ2-5
clone size: many
V gene: TRBV5-6

CDR3 protein: CSAPLGEVAEAFF
CDR3 DNA: TGCAGTGCTCCGTTAGGGGAGGTAGCTGAAGCTTTCTTT
D gene: -
CDR3 length: 13
J gene: TRBJ1-1
clone size: -
V gene: TRBV20-1

CDR3 protein: CASRDRSSYNSPLHF
CDR3 DNA: TGTGCCAGCAGGGACAGGAGCTCCTATAATTCACCCCTCCACTTT
D gene: TRBD1
CDR3 length: 15
J gene: TRBJ1-6
clone size: few
V gene: TRBV6-1

CDR3 protein: CASRASAGGYEQYF
CDR3 DNA: TGTGCCAGCAGAGCTTCGGCAGGGGGCTACGAGCAGTACTTC
D gene: TRBD1
CDR3 length: 14
J gene: TRBJ2-7
clone size: few
V gene: TRBV11-1

CDR3 protein: CASSKTSGWDEQFF
CDR3 DNA: TGTGCCAGCAGCAAGACTAGCGGTTGGGATGAGCAGTTCTTC
D gene: TRBD2
CDR3 length: 14
J gene: TRBJ2-1
clone size: -
V gene: TRBV14

CDR3 protein: CASSPPLKGRYEKLFF
CDR3 DNA: TGTGCCAGCTCACCACCGTTAAAGGGCCGTTATGAAAAACTGTTTTTT
D gene: -
CDR3 length: 16
J gene: TRBJ1-4
clone size: -
V gene: TRBV18